What follows describes a single T cell receptor (beta chain). The data belong to a study of shared clonotypes between healthy human individuals. V was pared by 4 bases and J by 6 bases, with 11 bases between. This CDR3 is built from 13 residues. CDR1 SGHTA and CDR2 FQGTGA come from the germline V gene. The authors loaded roughly 200 ng DNA, approximately 30,000 T cell genomes, into sorted-subset replicate PCRs. Assay: immunoSEQ multiplex PCR; the TCRdb copy retains only in-frame clones and omits some. The table includes 2 million to 3 million clones, around 90% detected once. The V call is TRBV7-3, the J call TRBJ2-3; D unclear. Material for sequencing was naive CD4+ T cells sorted from blood. The sample's subset: CD45RA+ positively selected. The receptor was derived from a young man in good health. DNA for the CDR3: TGTGCCAGCAGCTCCCACCTGAGGGATACGCAGTATTTT. This gives the protein CASSSHLRDTQYF.